This TCR beta chain was captured by sequencing in a study of shared clonotypes between healthy human individuals. Study results and limitations: Non-shared clonotypes showed lower generation probabilities than clonotypes common to all four donors.

Recent acute infections and vaccinations were absent in the healthy HIV-negative adult donors. At a deep level, the assay was run. Sorted-subset replicate PCRs used about 200 ng DNA, approximately 33,000 T cell genomes. Clones were read by immunoSEQ multiplex PCR, and TCRdb kept only the in-frame ones, dropping some. The sample has about 710,000 clones, about three quarters seen once. Deletions cut 1 base from V and 5 bases from J, with 14 bases between. The CDR3 loop spans 15 amino acids. Germline V gene lookup returns CDR1 KGHSH and CDR2 LQKENI. Concerning this clone: The antigen remains undetermined.

This clonotype was obtained from a woman aged 25 to 39 in good health. The chain couples TRBV18 to TRBJ1-1; D not resolved. The sequenced sample consisted of memory CD4+ T cells sorted from blood. Specified subset: CD45RA-negative fraction. CDR3: CASSPRSGGSTEAFF. The CDR3 nucleotides read TGTGCCAGCTCACCACGCTCGGGAGGGAGTACTGAAGCTTTCTTT.